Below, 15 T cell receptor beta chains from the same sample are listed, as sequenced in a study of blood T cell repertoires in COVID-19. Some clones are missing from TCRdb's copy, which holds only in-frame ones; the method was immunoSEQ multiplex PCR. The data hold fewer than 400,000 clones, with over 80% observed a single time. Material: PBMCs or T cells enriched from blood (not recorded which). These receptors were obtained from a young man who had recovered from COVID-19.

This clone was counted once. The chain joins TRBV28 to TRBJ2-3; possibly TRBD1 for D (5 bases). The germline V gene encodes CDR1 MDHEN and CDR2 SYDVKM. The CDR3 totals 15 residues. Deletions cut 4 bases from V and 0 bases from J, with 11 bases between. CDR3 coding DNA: TGTGCCAGCAGTTCCCCTGGACACAGCACAGATACGCAGTATTTT. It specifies CASSSPGHSTDTQYF. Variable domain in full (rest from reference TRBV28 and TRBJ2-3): DVKVTQSSRYLVKRTGEKVFLECVQDMDHENMFWYRQDPGLGLRLIYFSYDVKMKEKGDIPEGYSVSREKKERFSLILESASTNQTSMYLCASSSPGHSTDTQYFGPGTRLTVL.

The CDR3 reads CASSSDRFSYEQYF. DNA of the CDR3: TGCGCCAGCAGTTCGGACAGGTTTTCCTACGAGCAGTACTTC. The V and J genes are TRBV10-2 and TRBJ2-7; 7 nucleotides line up with TRBD1. The CDR3 has 14 amino acids. With V trimmed by 5 bases and J by 1 base, 5 bases remained unmatched. Germline V gene sequence: CDR1 WSHSY, CDR2 SAAADI.

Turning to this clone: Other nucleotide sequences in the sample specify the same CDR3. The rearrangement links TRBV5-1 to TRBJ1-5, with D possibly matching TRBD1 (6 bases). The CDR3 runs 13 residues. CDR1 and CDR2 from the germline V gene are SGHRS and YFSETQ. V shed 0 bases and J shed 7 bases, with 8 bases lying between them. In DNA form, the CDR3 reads TGCGCCAGCAGCTTGGGAGGGGGACAGCCCCAGCATTTT. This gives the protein CASSLGGGQPQHF.

For the CDR3, the DNA is TGTGCCAGCAGCGAGACAGCCGTAAGCAATCAGCCCCAGCATTTT. Protein: CASSETAVSNQPQHF. The chain employs TRBV5-5 and TRBJ1-5, with D possibly matching TRBD1 (5 bases). The CDR3 totals 15 residues. V shed 4 bases and J shed 1 base, with 12 bases lying between them. Germline V gene data show CDR1 as SGHKS and CDR2 as YYEKEE (reference sequence).

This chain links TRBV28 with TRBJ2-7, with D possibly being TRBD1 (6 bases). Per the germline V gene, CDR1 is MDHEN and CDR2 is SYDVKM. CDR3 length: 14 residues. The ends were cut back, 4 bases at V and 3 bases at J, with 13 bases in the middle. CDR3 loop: CASSSLDRHYEQYF. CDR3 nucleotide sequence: TGTGCCAGCAGTTCCCTTGACAGGCACTACGAGCAGTACTTC. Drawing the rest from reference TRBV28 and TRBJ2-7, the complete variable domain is DVKVTQSSRYLVKRTGEKVFLECVQDMDHENMFWYRQDPGLGLRLIYFSYDVKMKEKGDIPEGYSVSREKKERFSLILESASTNQTSMYLCASSSLDRHYEQYFGPGTRLTVT.

The DNA for the CDR3 is TGTGCCAGCAGCCAAGACTTTCGGACCGGGGAGCTGTTTTTT. Translated, it gives CASSQDFRTGELFF. The chain combines TRBV4-2 with TRBJ2-2, with D unclear. The germline V gene has CDR1 LGHNA and CDR2 YNFKEQ. The CDR3 loop spans 14 amino acids. Trimming removed 0 bases at V and 5 bases at J, with 7 bases between.

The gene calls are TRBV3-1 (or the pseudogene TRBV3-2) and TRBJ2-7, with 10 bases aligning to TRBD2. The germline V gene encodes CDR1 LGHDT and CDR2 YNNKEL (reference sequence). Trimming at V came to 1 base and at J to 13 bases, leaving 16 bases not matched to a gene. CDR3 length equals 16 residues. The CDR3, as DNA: TGTGCCAGCAGCCAAGTATCTGCTAGCGGGGGAATGTTTAAATACTTC. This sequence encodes CASSQVSASGGMFKYF.

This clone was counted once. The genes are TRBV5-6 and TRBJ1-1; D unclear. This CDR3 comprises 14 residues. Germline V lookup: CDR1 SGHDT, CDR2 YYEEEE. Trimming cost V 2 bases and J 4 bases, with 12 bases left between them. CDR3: CASSFGRGGTEAFF. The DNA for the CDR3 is TGTGCCAGCAGCTTCGGGCGGGGAGGCACTGAAGCTTTCTTT.

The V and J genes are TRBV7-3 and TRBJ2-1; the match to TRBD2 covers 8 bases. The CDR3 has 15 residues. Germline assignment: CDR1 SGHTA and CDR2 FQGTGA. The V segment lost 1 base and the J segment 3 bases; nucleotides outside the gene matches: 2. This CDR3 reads CASSLIAGFYNEQFF. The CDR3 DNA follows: TGTGCCAGCAGCTTAATAGCGGGGTTCTACAATGAGCAGTTCTTC.

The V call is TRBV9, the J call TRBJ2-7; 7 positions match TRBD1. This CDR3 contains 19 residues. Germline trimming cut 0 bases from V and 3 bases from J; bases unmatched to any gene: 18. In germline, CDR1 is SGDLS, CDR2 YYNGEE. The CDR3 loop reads CASSVATTGKGVVFYEQYF. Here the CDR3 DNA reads TGTGCCAGCAGCGTAGCTACGACAGGGAAGGGGGTAGTATTCTACGAGCAGTACTTC.

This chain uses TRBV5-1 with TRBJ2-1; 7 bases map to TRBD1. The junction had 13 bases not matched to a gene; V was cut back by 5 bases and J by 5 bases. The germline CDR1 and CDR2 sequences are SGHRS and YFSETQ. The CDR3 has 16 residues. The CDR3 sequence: CASSNLPGTENNEQFF. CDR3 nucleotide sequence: TGCGCCAGCAGTAACCTTCCCGGGACAGAAAACAATGAGCAGTTCTTC.

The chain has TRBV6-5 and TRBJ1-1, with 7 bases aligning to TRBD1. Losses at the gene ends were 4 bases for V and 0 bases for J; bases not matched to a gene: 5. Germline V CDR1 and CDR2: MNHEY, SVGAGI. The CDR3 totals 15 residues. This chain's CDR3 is CASSLGQTMNTEAFF. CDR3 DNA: TGTGCCAGCAGTTTGGGACAGACCATGAACACTGAAGCTTTCTTT.

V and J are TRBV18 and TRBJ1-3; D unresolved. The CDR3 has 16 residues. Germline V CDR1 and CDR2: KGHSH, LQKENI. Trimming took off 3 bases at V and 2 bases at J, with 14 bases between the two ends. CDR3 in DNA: TGTGCCAGCTCACCGGGAGGGTCCCAGGCTGGAAACACCATATATTTT. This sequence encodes CASSPGGSQAGNTIYF.

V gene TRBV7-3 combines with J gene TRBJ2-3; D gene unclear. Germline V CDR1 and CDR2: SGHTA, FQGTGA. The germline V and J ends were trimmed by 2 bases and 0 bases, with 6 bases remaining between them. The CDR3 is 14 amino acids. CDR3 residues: CASSLVGSTDTQYF. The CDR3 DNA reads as TGTGCCAGCAGCTTAGTCGGGAGCACAGATACGCAGTATTTT.

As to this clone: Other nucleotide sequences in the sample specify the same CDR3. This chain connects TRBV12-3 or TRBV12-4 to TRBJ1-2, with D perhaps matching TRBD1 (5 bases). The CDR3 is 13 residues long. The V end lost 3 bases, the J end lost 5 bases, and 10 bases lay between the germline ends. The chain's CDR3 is CASSFAGGYGYTF. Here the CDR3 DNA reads TGTGCCAGCAGTTTTGCGGGGGGGTATGGCTACACCTTC.